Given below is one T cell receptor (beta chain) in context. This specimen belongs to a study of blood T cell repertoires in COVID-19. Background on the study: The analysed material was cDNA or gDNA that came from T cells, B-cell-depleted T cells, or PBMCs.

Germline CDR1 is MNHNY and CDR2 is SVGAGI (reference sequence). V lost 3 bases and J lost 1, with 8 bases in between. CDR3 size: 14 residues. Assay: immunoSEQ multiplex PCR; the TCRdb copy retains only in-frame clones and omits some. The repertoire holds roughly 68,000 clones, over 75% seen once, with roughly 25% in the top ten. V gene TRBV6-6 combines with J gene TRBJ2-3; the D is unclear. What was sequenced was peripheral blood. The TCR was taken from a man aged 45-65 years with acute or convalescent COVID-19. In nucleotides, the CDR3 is TGTGCCAGCAGTTATCCCGCGCGCACAGATACGCAGTATTTT. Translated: CASSYPARTDTQYF.